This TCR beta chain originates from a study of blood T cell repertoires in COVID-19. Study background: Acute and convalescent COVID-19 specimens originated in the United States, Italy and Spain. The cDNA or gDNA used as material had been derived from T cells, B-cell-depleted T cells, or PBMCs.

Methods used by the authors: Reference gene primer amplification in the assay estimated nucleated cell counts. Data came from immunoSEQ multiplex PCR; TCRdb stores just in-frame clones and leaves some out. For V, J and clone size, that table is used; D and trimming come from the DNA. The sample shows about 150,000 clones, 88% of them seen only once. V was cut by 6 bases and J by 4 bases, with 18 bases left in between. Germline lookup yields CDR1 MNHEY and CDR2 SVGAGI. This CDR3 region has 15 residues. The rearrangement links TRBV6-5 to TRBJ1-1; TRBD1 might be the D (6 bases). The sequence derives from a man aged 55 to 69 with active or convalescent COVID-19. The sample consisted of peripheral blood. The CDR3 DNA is TGTGCCAGCAGGTACAACGGGGGGCTTTTCACTGAAGCTTTCTTT. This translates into CASRYNGGLFTEAFF.